The table lists the clone carrying this T cell receptor beta chain with a few counts. Its antigen remains unknown. The data derive from a study of beta chain features in type 1 diabetes. Study results and limitations: Naive, central memory and Treg TCRB repertoires seemed to resemble each other more closely in patients than they did in healthy donors.

Isolated RNA was reverse transcribed in full, so expressed TCRB transcripts were sequenced. The repertoire was sequenced with immunoSEQ multiplex PCR; TCRdb's copy has only in-frame clones and lacks some. The repertoire holds around 280,000 clones, with 8% as singletons. The germline V gene has CDR1 MGHDK and CDR2 SYGVNS. The CDR3 covers 16 residues. Trimming took 3 bases from V and 5 from J; bases not matched to a gene: 6. Material for sequencing was central memory CD4+ T cells from blood. The V gene is TRBV25-1, the J gene TRBJ1-6; 8 nucleotides line up with TRBD1. The source is a woman aged 18-35 years in good health. The CDR3 loop is CASSDPRQGNNSPLHF. The CDR3 nucleotides are TGTGCCAGCAGTGATCCCAGACAGGGGAATAATTCACCCCTCCACTTT.